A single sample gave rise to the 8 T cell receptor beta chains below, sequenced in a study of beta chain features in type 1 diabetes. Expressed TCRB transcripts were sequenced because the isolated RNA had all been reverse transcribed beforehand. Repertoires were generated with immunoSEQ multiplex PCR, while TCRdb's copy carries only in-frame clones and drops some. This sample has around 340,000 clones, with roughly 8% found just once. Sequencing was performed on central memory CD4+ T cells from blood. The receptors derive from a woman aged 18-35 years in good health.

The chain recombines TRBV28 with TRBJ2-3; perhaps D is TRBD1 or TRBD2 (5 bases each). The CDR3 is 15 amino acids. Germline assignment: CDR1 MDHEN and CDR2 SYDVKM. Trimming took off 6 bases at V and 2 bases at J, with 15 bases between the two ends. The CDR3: CASRGGGQSTDTQYF. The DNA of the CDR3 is TGTGCCAGCAGGGGTGGGGGTCAATCCACAGATACGCAGTATTTT.

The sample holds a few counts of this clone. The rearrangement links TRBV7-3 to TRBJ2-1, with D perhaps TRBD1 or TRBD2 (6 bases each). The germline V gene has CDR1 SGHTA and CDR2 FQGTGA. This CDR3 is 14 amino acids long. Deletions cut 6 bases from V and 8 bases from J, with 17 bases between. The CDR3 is CASSPGGGHHEQFF. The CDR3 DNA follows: TGTGCCAGCAGTCCCGGAGGGGGACACCATGAGCAGTTCTTC.

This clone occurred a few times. CDR3 sequence reads: CASSVGEPRGNEQFF. For the CDR3, the DNA is TGTGCCAGCAGCGTTGGGGAACCGAGGGGCAATGAGCAGTTCTTC. This chain connects TRBV9 to TRBJ2-1; D may match TRBD1 or TRBD2 (5 bases each). V dropped 2 bases and J dropped 6 bases, with 15 bases sitting between them. The CDR3 has 15 amino acids. The germline gives CDR1 SGDLS, CDR2 YYNGEE.

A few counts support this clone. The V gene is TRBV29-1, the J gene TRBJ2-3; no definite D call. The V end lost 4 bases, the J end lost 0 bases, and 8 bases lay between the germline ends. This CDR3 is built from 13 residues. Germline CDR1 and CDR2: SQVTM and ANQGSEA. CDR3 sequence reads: CSVATLSTDTQYF. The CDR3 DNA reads TGCAGCGTTGCTACACTAAGCACAGATACGCAGTATTTT.

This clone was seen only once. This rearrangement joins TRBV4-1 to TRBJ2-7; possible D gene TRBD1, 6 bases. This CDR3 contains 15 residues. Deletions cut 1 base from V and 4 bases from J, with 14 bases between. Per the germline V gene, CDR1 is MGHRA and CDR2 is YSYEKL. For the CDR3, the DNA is TGCGCCAGCAGCCAAGTAGGGGGAGTCCCGTACGAGCAGTACTTC. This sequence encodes CASSQVGGVPYEQYF.

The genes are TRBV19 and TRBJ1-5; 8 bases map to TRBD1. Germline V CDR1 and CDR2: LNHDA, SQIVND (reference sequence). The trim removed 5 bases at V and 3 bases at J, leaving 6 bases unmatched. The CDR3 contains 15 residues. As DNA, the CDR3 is TGTGCCAGTAGTCGGACAGGGTACGACAATCAGCCCCAGCATTTT. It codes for CASSRTGYDNQPQHF.

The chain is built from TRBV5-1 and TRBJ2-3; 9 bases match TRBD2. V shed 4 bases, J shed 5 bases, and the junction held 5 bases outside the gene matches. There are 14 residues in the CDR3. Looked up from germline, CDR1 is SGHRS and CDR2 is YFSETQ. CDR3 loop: CASSTRLAVDTQYF. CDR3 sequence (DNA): TGCGCCAGCAGCACCCGACTAGCGGTAGATACGCAGTATTTT.

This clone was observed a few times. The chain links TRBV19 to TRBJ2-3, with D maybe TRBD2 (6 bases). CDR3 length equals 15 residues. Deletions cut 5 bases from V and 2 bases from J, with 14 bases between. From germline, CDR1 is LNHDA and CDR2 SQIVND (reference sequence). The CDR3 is CASSPGRGATDTQYF. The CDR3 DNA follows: TGTGCCAGTAGTCCCGGGAGAGGGGCCACAGATACGCAGTATTTT. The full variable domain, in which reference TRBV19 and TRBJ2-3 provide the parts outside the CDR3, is DGGITQSPKYLFRKEGQNVTLSCEQNLNHDAMYWYRQDPGQGLRLIYYSQIVNDFQKGDIAEGYSVSREKKESFPLTVTSAQKNPTAFYLCASSPGRGATDTQYFGPGTRLTVL.